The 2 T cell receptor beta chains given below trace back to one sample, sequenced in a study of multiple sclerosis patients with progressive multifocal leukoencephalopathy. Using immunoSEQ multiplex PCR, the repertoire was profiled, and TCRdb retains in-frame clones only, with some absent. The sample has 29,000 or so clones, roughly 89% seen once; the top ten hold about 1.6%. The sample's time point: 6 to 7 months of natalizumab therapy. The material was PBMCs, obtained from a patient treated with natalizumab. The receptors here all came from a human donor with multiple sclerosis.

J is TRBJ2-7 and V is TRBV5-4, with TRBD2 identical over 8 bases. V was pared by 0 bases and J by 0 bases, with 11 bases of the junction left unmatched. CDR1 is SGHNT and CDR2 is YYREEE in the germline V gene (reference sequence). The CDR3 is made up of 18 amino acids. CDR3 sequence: CASSLGGLAGSSSYEQYF. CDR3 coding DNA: TGTGCCAGCAGCTTGGGGGGGCTAGCGGGTTCAAGCTCCTACGAGCAGTACTTC.

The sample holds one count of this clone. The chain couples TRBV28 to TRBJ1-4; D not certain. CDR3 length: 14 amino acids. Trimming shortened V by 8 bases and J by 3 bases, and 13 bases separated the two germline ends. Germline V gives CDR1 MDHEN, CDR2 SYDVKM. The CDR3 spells CASRVGRANEKLFF. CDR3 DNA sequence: TGTGCCAGCCGGGTCGGACGGGCTAATGAAAAACTGTTTTTT.